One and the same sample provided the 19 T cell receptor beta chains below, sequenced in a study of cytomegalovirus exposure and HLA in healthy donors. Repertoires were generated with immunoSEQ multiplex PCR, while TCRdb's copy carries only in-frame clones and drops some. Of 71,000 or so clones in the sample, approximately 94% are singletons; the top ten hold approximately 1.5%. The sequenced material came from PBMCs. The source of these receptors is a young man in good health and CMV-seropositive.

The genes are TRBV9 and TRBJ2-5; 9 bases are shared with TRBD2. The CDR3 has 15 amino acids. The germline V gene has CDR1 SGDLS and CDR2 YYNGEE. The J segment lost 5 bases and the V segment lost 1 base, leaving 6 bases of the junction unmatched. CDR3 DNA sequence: TGTGCCAGCAGCGTAAACGCGGGAGGGGGCGAGACCCAGTACTTC. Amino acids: CASSVNAGGGETQYF. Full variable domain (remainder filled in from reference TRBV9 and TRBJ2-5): DSGVTQTPKHLITATGQRVTLRCSPRSGDLSVYWYQQSLDQGLQFLIQYYNGEERAKGNILERFSAQQFPDLHSELNLSSLELGDSALYFCASSVNAGGGETQYFGPGTRLLVL.

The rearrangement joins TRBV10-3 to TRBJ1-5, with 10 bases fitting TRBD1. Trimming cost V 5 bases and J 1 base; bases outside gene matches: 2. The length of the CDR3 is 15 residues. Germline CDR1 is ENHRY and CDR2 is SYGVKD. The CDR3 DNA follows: TGTGCCATCAGTCCGGGACAGGGGAGCAATCAGCCCCAGCATTTT. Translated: CAISPGQGSNQPQHF.

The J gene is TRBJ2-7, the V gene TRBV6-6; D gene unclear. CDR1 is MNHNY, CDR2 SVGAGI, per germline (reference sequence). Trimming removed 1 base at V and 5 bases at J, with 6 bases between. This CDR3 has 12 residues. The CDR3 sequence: CASSYYTDEQYF. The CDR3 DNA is TGTGCCAGCAGTTACTATACGGACGAGCAGTACTTC.

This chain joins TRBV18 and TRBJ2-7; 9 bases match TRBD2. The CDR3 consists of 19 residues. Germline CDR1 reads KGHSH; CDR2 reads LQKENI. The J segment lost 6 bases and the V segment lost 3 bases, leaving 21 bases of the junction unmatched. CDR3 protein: CASSPGQRGSLAGATEQYF. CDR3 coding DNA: TGTGCCAGCTCACCCGGACAGCGAGGGAGTTTAGCGGGGGCGACCGAGCAGTACTTC.

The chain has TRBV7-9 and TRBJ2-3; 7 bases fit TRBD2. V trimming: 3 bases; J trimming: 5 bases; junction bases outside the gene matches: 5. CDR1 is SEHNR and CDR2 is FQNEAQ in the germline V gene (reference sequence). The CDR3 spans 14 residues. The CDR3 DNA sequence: TGTGCCAGCAGCTTTGAGCGGGGCAGAGATACGCAGTATTTT. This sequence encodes CASSFERGRDTQYF.

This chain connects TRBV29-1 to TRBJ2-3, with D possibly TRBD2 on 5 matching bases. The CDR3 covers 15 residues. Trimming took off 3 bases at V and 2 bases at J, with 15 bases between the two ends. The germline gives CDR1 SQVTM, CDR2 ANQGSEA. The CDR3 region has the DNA TGCAGCGTTGACTCGGGATTTCTCCTCACAGATACGCAGTATTTT. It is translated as CSVDSGFLLTDTQYF.

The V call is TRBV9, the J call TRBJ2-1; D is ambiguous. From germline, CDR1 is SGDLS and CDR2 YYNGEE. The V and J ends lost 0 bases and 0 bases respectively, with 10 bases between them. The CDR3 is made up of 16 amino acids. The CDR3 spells CASSVARLSSYNEQFF. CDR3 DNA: TGTGCCAGCAGCGTAGCTAGGTTAAGCTCCTACAATGAGCAGTTCTTC.

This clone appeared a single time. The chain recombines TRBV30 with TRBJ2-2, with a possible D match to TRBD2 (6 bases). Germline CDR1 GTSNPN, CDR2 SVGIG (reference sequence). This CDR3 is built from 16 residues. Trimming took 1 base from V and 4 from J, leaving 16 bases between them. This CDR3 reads CAWSGRLVSGTGELFF. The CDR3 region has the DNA TGTGCCTGGAGTGGCCGACTAGTATCGGGCACCGGGGAGCTGTTTTTT.

The CDR3 spells CASSGEDRGLNTEAFF. Here the CDR3 DNA reads TGTGCCAGCAGTGGGGAGGACAGGGGATTGAACACTGAAGCTTTCTTT. The chain couples TRBV2 to TRBJ1-1; 9 positions agree with TRBD1. V lost 4 bases and J lost 0; bases outside the gene matches: 6. CDR1 is SNHLY and CDR2 is FYNNEI in the germline V gene. The CDR3 extends over 16 amino acids. Drawing the rest from reference TRBV2 and TRBJ1-1, the complete variable domain is EPEVTQTPSHQVTQMGQEVILRCVPISNHLYFYWYRQILGQKVEFLVSFYNNEISEKSEIFDDQFSVERPDGSNFTLKIRSTKLEDSAMYFCASSGEDRGLNTEAFFGQGTRLTVV.

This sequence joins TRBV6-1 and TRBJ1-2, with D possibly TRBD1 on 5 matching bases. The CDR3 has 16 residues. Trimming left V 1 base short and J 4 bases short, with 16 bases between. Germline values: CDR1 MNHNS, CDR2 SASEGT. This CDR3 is CASSEEGAPGGYGYTF. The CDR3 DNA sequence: TGTGCCAGCAGTGAAGAAGGGGCTCCGGGGGGCTATGGCTACACCTTC.

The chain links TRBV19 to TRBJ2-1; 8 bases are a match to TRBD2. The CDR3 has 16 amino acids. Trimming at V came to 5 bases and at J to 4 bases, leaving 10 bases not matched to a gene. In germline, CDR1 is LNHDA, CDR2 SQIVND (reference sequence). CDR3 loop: CASSLGLSGTYNEQFF. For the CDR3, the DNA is TGTGCCAGTAGTTTAGGACTTAGCGGGACTTACAATGAGCAGTTCTTC.

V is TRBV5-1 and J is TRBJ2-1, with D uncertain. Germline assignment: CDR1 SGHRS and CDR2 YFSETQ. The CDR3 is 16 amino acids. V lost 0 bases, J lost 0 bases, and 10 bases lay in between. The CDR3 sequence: CASSLGGTSSYNEQFF. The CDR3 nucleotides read TGCGCCAGCAGCTTGGGCGGTACCAGCTCCTACAATGAGCAGTTCTTC. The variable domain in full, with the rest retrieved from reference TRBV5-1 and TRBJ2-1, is KAGVTQTPRYLIKTRGQQVTLSCSPISGHRSVSWYQQTPGQGLQFLFEYFSETQRNKGNFPGRFSGRQFSNSRSEMNVSTLELGDSALYLCASSLGGTSSYNEQFFGPGTRLTVL.

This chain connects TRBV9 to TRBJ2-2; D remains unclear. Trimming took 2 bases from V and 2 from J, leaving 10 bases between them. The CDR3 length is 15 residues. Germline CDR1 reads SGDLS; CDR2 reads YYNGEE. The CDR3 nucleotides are TGTGCCAGCAGCGTTCTCCAGGTCAACACCGGGGAGCTGTTTTTT. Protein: CASSVLQVNTGELFF.

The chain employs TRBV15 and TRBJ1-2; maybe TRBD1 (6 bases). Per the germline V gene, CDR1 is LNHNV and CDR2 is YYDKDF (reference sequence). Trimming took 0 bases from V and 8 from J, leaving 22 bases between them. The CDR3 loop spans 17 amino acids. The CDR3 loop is CATSRDEAERGQEGYTF. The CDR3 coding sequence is TGTGCCACCAGCAGAGATGAGGCGGAGCGGGGGCAGGAGGGCTACACCTTC. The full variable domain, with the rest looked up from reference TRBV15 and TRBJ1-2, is DAMVIQNPRYQVTQFGKPVTLSCSQTLNHNVMYWYQQKSSQAPKLLFHYYDKDFNNEADTPDNFQSRRPNTSFCFLDIRSPGLGDTAMYLCATSRDEAERGQEGYTFGSGTRLTVV.

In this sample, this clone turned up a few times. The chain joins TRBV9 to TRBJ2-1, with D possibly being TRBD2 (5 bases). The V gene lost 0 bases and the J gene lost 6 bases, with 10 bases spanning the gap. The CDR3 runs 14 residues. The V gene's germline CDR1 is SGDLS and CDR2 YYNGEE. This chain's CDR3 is CASSVDRGANEQFF. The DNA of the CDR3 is TGTGCCAGCAGCGTAGATCGGGGAGCCAATGAGCAGTTCTTC.

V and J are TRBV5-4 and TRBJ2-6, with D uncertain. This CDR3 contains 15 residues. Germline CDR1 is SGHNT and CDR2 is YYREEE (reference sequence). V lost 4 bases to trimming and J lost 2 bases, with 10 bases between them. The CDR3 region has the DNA TGTGCCAGCAGCCCCGACACCGCTGGGGCCAACGTCCTGACTTTC. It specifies CASSPDTAGANVLTF.

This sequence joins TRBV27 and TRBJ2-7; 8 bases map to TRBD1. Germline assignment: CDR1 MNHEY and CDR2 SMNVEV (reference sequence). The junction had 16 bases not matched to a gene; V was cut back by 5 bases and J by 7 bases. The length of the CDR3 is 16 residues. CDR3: CASSLYSGQVSREQYF. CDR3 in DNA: TGTGCCAGCAGTCTCTACTCGGGACAGGTATCGAGGGAGCAGTACTTC.

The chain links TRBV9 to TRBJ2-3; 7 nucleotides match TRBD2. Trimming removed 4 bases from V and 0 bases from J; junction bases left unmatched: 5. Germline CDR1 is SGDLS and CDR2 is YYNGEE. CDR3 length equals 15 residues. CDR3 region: CASSPLAHSTDTQYF. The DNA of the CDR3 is TGTGCCAGCAGCCCACTAGCGCACAGCACAGATACGCAGTATTTT.

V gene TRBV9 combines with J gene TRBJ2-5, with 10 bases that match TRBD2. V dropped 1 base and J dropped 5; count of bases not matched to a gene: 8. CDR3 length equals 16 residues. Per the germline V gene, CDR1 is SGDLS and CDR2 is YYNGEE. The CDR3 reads CASSVLSGGAGETQYF. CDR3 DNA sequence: TGTGCCAGCAGCGTACTCAGCGGGGGGGCCGGGGAGACCCAGTACTTC.